The sequence of this TCR beta chain was determined in a study of cytomegalovirus exposure and HLA in healthy donors. Turning to this clone: Its antigen remains unknown.

Findings and caveats of the study: In a later analysis, first-cohort TCR clusters were found to tend to co-occur in the 100 to 150 validation repertoires.

Germline V lookup: CDR1 SGHTA, CDR2 FQGNSA. There are 15 residues in the CDR3. The ends lost 8 bases at V and 5 bases at J; junction bases unmatched: 11. Some clones are missing from TCRdb's copy, which holds only in-frame ones; the method was immunoSEQ multiplex PCR. In the table there are about 330,000 clones, more than 80% of which are singletons. This receptor was obtained from a young woman in good health and CMV-seronegative. The chain recombines TRBV7-2 with TRBJ1-2, with TRBD1 identical over 10 bases. Sequenced sample: PBMCs. Written as DNA, the CDR3 is TGTGCCAGCGGGGCGGGACAGGGGAGAATTTATGGCTACACCTTC. Protein: CASGAGQGRIYGYTF.